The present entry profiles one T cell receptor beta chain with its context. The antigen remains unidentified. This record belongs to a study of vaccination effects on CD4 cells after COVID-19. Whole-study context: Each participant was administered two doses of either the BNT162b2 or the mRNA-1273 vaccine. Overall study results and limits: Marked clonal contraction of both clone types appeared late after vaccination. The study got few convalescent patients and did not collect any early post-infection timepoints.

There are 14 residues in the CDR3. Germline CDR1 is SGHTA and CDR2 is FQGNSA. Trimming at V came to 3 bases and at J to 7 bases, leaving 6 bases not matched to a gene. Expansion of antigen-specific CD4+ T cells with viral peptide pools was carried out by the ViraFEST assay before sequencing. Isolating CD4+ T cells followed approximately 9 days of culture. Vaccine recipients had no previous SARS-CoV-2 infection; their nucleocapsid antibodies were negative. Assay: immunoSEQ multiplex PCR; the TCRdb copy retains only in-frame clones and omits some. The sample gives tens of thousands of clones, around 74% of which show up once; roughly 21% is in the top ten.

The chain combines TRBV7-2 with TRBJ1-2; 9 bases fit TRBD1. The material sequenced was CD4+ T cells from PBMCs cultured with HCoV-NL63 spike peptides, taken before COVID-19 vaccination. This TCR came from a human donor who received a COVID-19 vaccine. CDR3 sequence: CASSLGQGWGGYTF. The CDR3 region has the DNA TGTGCCAGCAGCTTGGGACAGGGTTGGGGTGGCTACACCTTC. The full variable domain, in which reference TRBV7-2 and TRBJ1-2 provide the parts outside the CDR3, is GAGVSQSPSNKVTEKGKDVELRCDPISGHTALYWYRQSLGQGLEFLIYFQGNSAPDKSGLPSDRFSAERTGGSVSTLTIQRTQQEDSAVYLCASSLGQGWGGYTFGSGTRLTVV.